These T cell receptor beta chains were read from a single sample in a study of T cell clonotyping in hematopoietic cell transplantation. Clones were read by immunoSEQ multiplex PCR, and TCRdb kept only the in-frame ones, dropping some. The sample has around 6,200 clones; around nine tenths are singletons. The sequencing here drew on peripheral blood mononuclear cells, taken 100 days after allogeneic stem cell transplant. These receptors came from a female patient in her 40s who had an allogeneic stem cell transplant from a related donor, so the T cells may come from the graft donor. Some clones in this sample may be carry-over from other donors' samples. Both conserved end residues are part of each CDR3. Fields, in order: CDR3 length, V gene, clone size, D gene, J gene, CDR3 protein, CDR3 DNA. D genes are given only for firm matches. Size tells how often a clone was seen (once, few, many) or the class of an expanded clone, and some rows leave it out.

15	TRBV11-3	-	-	TRBJ2-7	CASSLLHQSSYEQYF	TGTGCCAGCAGCCTCCTGCACCAAAGCTCCTACGAGCAGTACTTC
14	TRBV7-3	few	TRBD2	TRBJ2-1	CASGVAGGQHEQFF	TGTGCCAGCGGGGTAGCGGGAGGGCAGCATGAGCAGTTCTTC
17	TRBV14	-	TRBD2	TRBJ2-2	CASSQLWASGMAGELFF	TGTGCCAGCAGCCAACTATGGGCTAGCGGAATGGCCGGGGAGCTGTTTTTT
13	TRBV7-2	-	-	TRBJ2-7	CASSLTATTEQYF	TGTGCCAGCAGCTTGACAGCCACGACCGAGCAGTACTTC
15	TRBV9	-	-	TRBJ2-3	CASSVGWTSTDTQYF	TGTGCCAGCAGCGTAGGCTGGACGAGCACAGATACGCAGTATTTT
11	TRBV20-1	once	-	TRBJ1-4	CSADKREKLFF	TGCAGTGCCGATAAGAGGGAAAAACTGTTTTTT
13	TRBV14	few	-	TRBJ2-7	CASSPWGGAEQYF	TGTGCCAGCAGCCCCTGGGGTGGAGCCGAGCAGTACTTC
15	TRBV7-9	-	-	TRBJ1-2	CASRSETETNYGYTF	TGTGCCAGCAGGTCCGAGACTGAGACTAACTATGGCTACACCTTC
13	TRBV6-5	-	-	TRBJ1-2	CASSYTLLYGYTF	TGTGCCAGCAGTTACACCCTCCTCTATGGCTACACCTTC
14	TRBV6-1	-	-	TRBJ2-5	CASSKLTIQETQYF	TGTGCCAGCAGTAAGCTAACAATCCAAGAGACCCAGTACTTC
12	TRBV19	-	TRBD2	TRBJ2-3	CASSPSGDTQYF	TGTGCCAGTAGTCCTAGCGGAGATACGCAGTATTTT
13	TRBV30	-	-	TRBJ1-1	CAWSETENTEAFF	TGTGCCTGGAGTGAGACAGAAAACACTGAAGCTTTCTTT
12	TRBV2	-	-	TRBJ2-7	CASSQGGYEQYF	TGTGCCAGCAGTCAGGGGGGCTACGAGCAGTACTTC
15	TRBV5-5	-	-	TRBJ1-2	CASSPHVLGGWGYTF	TGTGCCAGCAGCCCCCACGTACTCGGCGGTTGGGGCTACACCTTC
13	TRBV27	-	-	TRBJ1-1	CASRPHGDTEAFF	TGTGCCAGTAGGCCTCATGGGGACACTGAAGCTTTCTTT
15	TRBV2	once	TRBD2	TRBJ2-3	CASREAGVGTDTQYF	TGTGCCAGCAGGGAAGCGGGAGTGGGCACAGATACGCAGTATTTT
13	TRBV10-3	-	-	TRBJ1-1	CAIARGADTEAFF	TGTGCCATCGCCCGGGGTGCGGACACTGAAGCTTTCTTT
14	TRBV6-5	few	-	TRBJ2-3	CASSYLEGTDTQYF	TGTGCCAGCAGTTATCTGGAGGGCACAGATACGCAGTATTTT
17	TRBV4-3	-	-	TRBJ1-5	CASSQDLSSLSNQPQHF	TGCGCCAGCAGCCAAGATCTTTCCAGCCTTAGCAATCAGCCCCAGCATTTT
11	TRBV30	-	-	TRBJ1-1	CAGSRHTEAFF	TGTGCCGGATCCCGCCACACTGAAGCTTTCTTT